Listed below are T cell receptor beta chains from one sample, sequenced in a study of high-grade serous ovarian cancer treatment subgroups. Clones were sequenced by immunoSEQ multiplex PCR, and TCRdb holds only the in-frame ones, with some missing. Of roughly 20,000 clones in the sample, about 68% were seen once. The sequenced material came from tumor tissue. Source of these receptors: a human donor with high-grade serous ovarian cancer. Each CDR3 is given with its conserved first and last residue. The D gene is left open where the match is weak.

CAWRGAGSYEQYF,TRBJ2-7,TRBD2,TRBV30
CASSQGVNTIYF,TRBJ1-3,.,TRBV14
CASTQGGGEKLFF,TRBJ1-4,TRBD1,TRBV28
CASKGQVGGQPQHF,TRBJ1-5,.,TRBV19
CAWSVYGTEAFF,TRBJ1-1,.,TRBV30
CASSRLAGGGEQFF,TRBJ2-1,TRBD2,TRBV7-9
CASSQNRGVREKLFF,TRBJ1-4,.,TRBV4-3
CASSTGGTSDTGELFF,TRBJ2-2,TRBD2,TRBV11-3
CASSATGNNQPQHF,TRBJ1-5,.,TRBV6-6
CASSPRPGVEETQYF,TRBJ2-5,.,TRBV18
CSAQVADTQYF,TRBJ2-3,.,TRBV20-1
CASSASRTGVNTGELFF,TRBJ2-2,TRBD1,TRBV9
CASSFPNTEAFF,TRBJ1-1,.,TRBV7-8
CASSGTVIYGYTF,TRBJ1-2,.,TRBV6-1